This T cell receptor beta chain was captured in a study of T cell repertoires in cytomegalovirus infection. About the study: CMV infection and matching HLA type were both indicated by public TCR beta signatures. The study, taken as a whole, reports: Within the response measured ex vivo, HLA-C-restricted CMV-specific TCR beta clonotypes were dominant. Cumulated frequencies of public TCR beta families served to identify carriers of CMV plus the relevant HLA.

Only one count was recorded for this clonotype. The antigen is undetermined. Each CDR3 protein is one row after TCRdb ran MiXCR on the reads. The table lists hundreds of thousands of distinct CDR3 sequences, about a third of them singletons. The CDR3 is 11 residues long. With 7 bases removed from V and 6 bases from J, the gap between germline ends came to 9 bases. Looked up from germline, CDR1 is LNHDA and CDR2 is SQIVND (reference sequence). The genes are TRBV19 and TRBJ1-2; no definite D call. This TCR was sampled from a human donor in good health (CMV status not recorded). Some clones in this sample may be carry-over from other donors' samples. The sequenced material came from PBMCs. The CDR3 nucleotides are TGTGCCAGTAACGGAGGGAATGGCTACACCTTC. As protein: CASNGGNGYTF.